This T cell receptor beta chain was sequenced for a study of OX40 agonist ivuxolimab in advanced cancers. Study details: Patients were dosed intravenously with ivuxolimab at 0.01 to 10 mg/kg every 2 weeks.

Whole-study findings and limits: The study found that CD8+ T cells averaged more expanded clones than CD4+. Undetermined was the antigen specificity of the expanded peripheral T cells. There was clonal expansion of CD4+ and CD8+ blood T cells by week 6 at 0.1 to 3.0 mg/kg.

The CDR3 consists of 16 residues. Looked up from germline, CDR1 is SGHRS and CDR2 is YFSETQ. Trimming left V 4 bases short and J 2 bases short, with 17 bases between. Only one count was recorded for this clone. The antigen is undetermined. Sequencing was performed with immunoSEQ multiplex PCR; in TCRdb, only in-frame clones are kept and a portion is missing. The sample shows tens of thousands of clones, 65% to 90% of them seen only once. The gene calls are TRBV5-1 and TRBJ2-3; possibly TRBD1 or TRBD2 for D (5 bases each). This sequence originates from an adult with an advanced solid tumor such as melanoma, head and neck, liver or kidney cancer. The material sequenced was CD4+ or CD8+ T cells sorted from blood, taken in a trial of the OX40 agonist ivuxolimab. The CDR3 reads CASSPGQVSPTDTQYF. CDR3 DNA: TGCGCCAGCAGCCCGGGGCAGGTTTCCCCCACAGATACGCAGTATTTT.